This T cell receptor (beta chain) is from a study of shared clonotypes between healthy human individuals. The length of the CDR3 is 14 residues. The germline V and J ends were trimmed by 2 bases and 5 bases, with 10 bases remaining between them. In germline, CDR1 is MDHEN, CDR2 SYDVKM. Broader study findings: Richness estimates generally favored naive over memory subsets. Generation of non-shared clonotypes was less probable than generation of clonotypes shared by all four donors.

As concerns this clone: What it binds is not known.

Profiling relied on immunoSEQ multiplex PCR, and the TCRdb table lists in-frame clones only, not all of them. This sample has approximately 100,000 clones; around 64% occur once, and the top ten carry about 24%. The chain has TRBV28 and TRBJ2-1; D not resolved. Material: memory CD8+ T cells sorted from blood. The subset here: CD45RO+ cells pooled with CCR7-negative TemRA cells. The origin of this receptor is a woman in her twenties or thirties in good health. The CDR3 nucleotides are TGTGCCAGCAGTTTAGAGCTAAATCACAATGAGCAGTTCTTC. Amino acid sequence: CASSLELNHNEQFF.